This TCR beta chain was obtained from a study of T cells in Graves' hyperthyroidism and ophthalmopathy (dated by TCRdb to the late 2010s). At the level of the whole study: Peripheral blood was sampled at the time of initial diagnosis, prior to any treatment. A discovery cohort of about 96 patients, 43 with Graves' ophthalmopathy and about 58 with stable Graves' hyperthyroidism, was used to find distinguishing TCR V-J signatures. Prospective prediction of ophthalmopathy was tested in an independent validation cohort consisting of 18 to 20 hyperthyroidism patients and about 17 patients who later progressed to ophthalmopathy. The 75 to 100 discovery patients were divided at random into training and test sets in a 7:3 ratio. In several Graves' hyperthyroidism patients, the study also compared T-cell repertoires from thyroid tissue with T-cell repertoires from blood. Following sampling, methimazole starting at 30 mg daily was given to hyperthyroidism patients, and high-dose intravenous methylprednisolone was given to ophthalmopathy patients. The paper describes TCR Vbeta CDR3 sequencing of roughly 130 peripheral blood samples, made up of about 40 ophthalmopathy patients, 70 to 75 hyperthyroidism patients and some 17 progressor patients.

Hyperthyroidism patients were newly diagnosed, with disease duration under 2 months, and aged 18 to 65 years. The study excluded patients with uncontrolled infections, other autoimmune diseases, pregnancy or lactation. Diagnoses relied on clinical symptoms, serum thyroxine and TRAb, thyroid ultrasound and orbital computed tomography. Blood from progressor patients was collected at the time of first diagnosis with hyperthyroidism, before any ophthalmopathy symptoms had appeared. PBMCs were separated from approximately 10 ml of fresh peripheral blood using Ficoll-Paque density gradient centrifugation. Progressor patients were defined as those initially diagnosed with Graves' hyperthyroidism in whom ophthalmopathy developed during follow-up. Total RNA was extracted using Trizol reagent, and RNA quality was assessed on an Agilent 2100 Bioanalyzer. The paper's findings and limits, for the study overall: Blood samples also contained most of the expanded thyroid clonotypes (frequency above 0.001), which suggests that blood repertoires may reflect thyroid immune responses. In validation, the model predicted progression to ophthalmopathy a median of roughly 6.2 months before onset, with roughly 70% sensitivity and around 76% specificity. No statistical method was used to fix the sample size in advance, and group allocation was not hidden from the investigators. Ophthalmopathy was separated from stable hyperthyroidism by a 13 V-J signature model, with approximately 90% sensitivity and about 81% specificity obtained in cross-validation and 80%/75% obtained in testing.

Many counts were recorded for this clonotype. Its antigen specificity is not known. No per-base quality is available; no much larger clone lies one base away. CDR1 DFQATT and CDR2 SNEGSKA are derived from the germline V gene (reference sequence). The CDR3 numbers 13 residues from cysteine through phenylalanine. Just CDR3 DNA is preserved here, 39 bases in frame from base 1. Trimming at the junction amounts to 0 bases on V and 8 bases on J, and the germline ends lie 11 bases apart. The TCR beta CDR3 regions were amplified from RNA transcripts. The TCR CDR3 was subjected to a first round of RT-PCR using the HTBI primer set and the Qiagen OneStep RT-PCR kit. Libraries were constructed in a second round of multiplex PCR, after which size selection and purification were performed. Libraries were sequenced paired-end with 100 bp reads on an Illumina HiSeq2000. In the paper's pipeline: SOAPnuke was used to process the raw data, with reads discarded if the reads contained adapters or uncalled bases, had a mean Phred below 15, or lacked an exact constant-primer or identifier match. High-quality paired reads were merged with COPE v1.2.5, and unique nucleotide sequences were defined as clonotypes. MiTCR v1.1 was used to align the clonotypes against IMGT TRBV, TRBD and TRBJ reference segments. Analysis was restricted to V-J combinations with a frequency above 0.0001, which covered roughly 99% of repertoires. A TCS score was defined as the ratio of F50 (clonal expansion) to E x V (chaos), with BLOSUM62-based TCRdist applied between CDR3 peptides within each V-J. Welch's t-statistics and random forest reduced fewer than 550 V-J features to roughly 13, which were used in a naive Bayes classifier (R e1071). In TCRdb, the public reads were trimmed at Q25 with fastp and aligned with MiXCR, with productive beta chains retained. Entries are consolidated by CDR3 protein sequence, retaining the most common genes and DNA. What appears here as the V and J calls and clone size reflects TCRdb's work, not the paper's. The sample yields 300,000 to 450,000 distinct CDR3 sequences; approximately 14% were counted once. Roughly 26% of the sample belongs to the ten largest clones.

Source material: blood. This receptor chain uses TRBV20-1 and TRBJ2-1; TRBD1 is perhaps the D gene, given 5 matching bases. The sequence was obtained from a woman between 18 and 30 years old with Graves' hyperthyroidism that later progressed to Graves' ophthalmopathy. CDR3 region: CSARDGAGYEQFF. Here is the DNA: TGCAGTGCTAGAGATGGGGCTGGCTATGAGCAGTTCTTC.